The 2 T cell receptor beta chains listed next were all sequenced from one sample in a study of T cells after yellow fever vaccination. One entry per CDR3 protein, called by TCRdb with MiXCR from the 5' RACE reads. Of about 300,000 distinct CDR3 sequences in the sample, approximately 8% were seen once. The sequencing here drew on CD4+ T cells sorted from PBMCs, taken 5 days after the yellow fever booster vaccination. These receptor sequences come from a man aged 18 to 29 who received the YFV17D yellow fever vaccine.

This clonotype was seen at least ten times. V and J are TRBV24-1 and TRBJ2-3; D not certain. Germline CDR1 KGHDR, CDR2 SFDVKD. The CDR3 has 15 residues. The V end lost 3 bases, the J end lost 8 bases, and 17 bases lay between the germline ends. The CDR3 DNA follows: TGTGCCACCAGTGATAGCCAAACGCTCGGCGGTACGCAGTATTTT. Residues: CATSDSQTLGGTQYF.

This clonotype was observed many times. V usage is TRBV19 and J usage is TRBJ2-3, with 9 nucleotides matching TRBD2. The CDR3 sequence is 18 residues long. Per germline, CDR1 LNHDA and CDR2 SQIVND (reference sequence). The J segment lost 2 bases and the V segment lost 5 bases, leaving 14 bases of the junction unmatched. The CDR3 bases are TGTGCCAGTAGTGCCCGGGCGTCGGCTAGCGGGGTCACAGATACGCAGTATTTT. It yields the protein CASSARASASGVTDTQYF.